These 21 T cell receptor beta chains came from one sample sequenced in a study of beta chain features in type 1 diabetes. Every bit of the isolated RNA underwent reverse transcription, so sequencing read expressed TCRB transcripts. Clones were sequenced by immunoSEQ multiplex PCR, and TCRdb holds only the in-frame ones, with some missing. This sample has hundreds of thousands of clones, with roughly 16% found just once. Sequencing was performed on naive CD4+ T cells from blood. The receptors originated from a man between 18 and 35 years old in good health.

The chain couples TRBV7-3 to TRBJ1-1; weak D call: TRBD1 (6 bases). V dropped 8 bases and J dropped 4 bases, with 14 bases sitting between them. The germline V gene has CDR1 SGHTA and CDR2 FQGTGA. This CDR3 is 13 amino acids long. In DNA form, the CDR3 reads TGTGCCAGCGGCCCCACAGGGTCCACTGAAGCTTTCTTT. This translates into CASGPTGSTEAFF.

The V and J genes are TRBV2 and TRBJ2-7; D unclear. Trimming left V 7 bases short and J 0 bases short, with 10 bases between. Germline CDR1 and CDR2: SNHLY and FYNNEI. The length of the CDR3 is 13 residues. CDR3 sequence: CASMIGFSYEQYF. The CDR3 bases are TGTGCCAGCATGATCGGATTCTCCTACGAGCAGTACTTC.

Only a few counts were recorded for this clone. CDR3 sequence: CASSQAGPRGSGRANVLTF. As DNA, the CDR3 is TGCGCCAGCAGCCAGGCAGGACCAAGGGGGAGCGGTAGGGCCAACGTCCTGACTTTC. This chain connects TRBV4-1 to TRBJ2-6; perhaps TRBD1 as D (6 bases). V was cut by 3 bases and J by 5 bases, with 23 bases left in between. Germline CDR1 and CDR2: MGHRA and YSYEKL. The CDR3 has 19 amino acids.

This clone was found a few times. V gene TRBV25-1 combines with J gene TRBJ2-6; D remains ambiguous. Between the trimmed V and J ends, which lost 5 bases and 1 base, there was a span of 6 bases. The length of the CDR3 is 14 residues. Germline V lookup: CDR1 MGHDK, CDR2 SYGVNS. Here the CDR3 DNA reads TGTGCCAGCAGTCGAGGTTCTGGGGCCAACGTCCTGACTTTC. Amino acids: CASSRGSGANVLTF.

The chain links TRBV4-2 to TRBJ1-2, with TRBD1 as a possible D gene (6 bases). In germline, CDR1 is LGHNA, CDR2 YNFKEQ. The CDR3 is 14 residues long. V lost 1 base and J 2 bases, leaving 8 bases between the germline ends. In DNA form, the CDR3 reads TGTGCCAGCAGCCAAGGGACAGAGAACTATGGCTACACCTTC. Protein: CASSQGTENYGYTF.

The CDR3: CASSLDRSNYGYTF. In DNA, the CDR3 is TGCGCCAGCAGCTTGGACCGCTCTAACTATGGCTACACCTTC. The J gene is TRBJ1-2, the V gene TRBV5-1; D not certain. Germline CDR1 reads SGHRS; CDR2 reads YFSETQ. The CDR3 is 14 amino acids. V was clipped by 0 bases and J by 0 bases, with 6 bases between them.

The chain carries TRBV2 and TRBJ2-2; no clear D gene. The CDR3 runs 13 residues. Trimming took off 1 base at V and 5 bases at J, with 5 bases between the two ends. Germline assignment: CDR1 SNHLY and CDR2 FYNNEI. In nucleotides, the CDR3 is TGTGCCAGCAGTGAAGAGAGGACCGGGGAGCTGTTTTTT. Translated: CASSEERTGELFF.

This clone has more than one count but fewer than ten. CDR3 in amino acids: CAISEQAANTGELFF. The CDR3 DNA reads TGTGCCATCAGTGAGCAGGCAGCGAACACCGGGGAGCTGTTTTTT. The chain links TRBV10-3 to TRBJ2-2; D is unclear. Trimming stripped 2 bases from V and 0 bases from J, with 7 bases between. Germline assignment: CDR1 ENHRY and CDR2 SYGVKD. This CDR3 comprises 15 residues.

This clone is a singleton in its sample. The V call is TRBV15, the J call TRBJ2-2, with D perhaps given as TRBD1 or TRBD2 (5 bases each). Germline CDR1 is LNHNV and CDR2 is YYDKDF (reference sequence). Trimming cost V 6 bases and J 2 bases, with 13 bases left between them. CDR3 length equals 15 residues. CDR3 DNA sequence: TGTGCCACCAGTTGGGGACCGGTTAACACCGGGGAGCTGTTTTTT. This encodes CATSWGPVNTGELFF.

The chain links TRBV18 to TRBJ2-7; D unresolved. Trimming stripped 3 bases from V and 7 bases from J, with 13 bases between. Germline lookup yields CDR1 KGHSH and CDR2 LQKENI. CDR3 length: 13 residues. The CDR3: CASSPVSKAEQYF. CDR3 nucleotide sequence: TGTGCCAGCTCACCGGTTAGCAAGGCAGAGCAGTACTTC.

This clone was observed a few times. V is TRBV5-5 and J is TRBJ2-5; D call uncertain. The CDR3 has 12 residues. Germline CDR1 is SGHKS and CDR2 is YYEKEE (reference sequence). Deletions cut 2 bases from V and 5 bases from J, with 7 bases between. Here the CDR3 DNA reads TGTGCCAGCAGCTTCCTCGGGGAGACCCAGTACTTC. Translating it yields CASSFLGETQYF.

There are a few counts of this clone. The gene calls are TRBV4-2 and TRBJ2-5; 7 bases agree with TRBD1. Germline assignment: CDR1 LGHNA and CDR2 YNFKEQ. The CDR3 loop spans 14 amino acids. The V gene end was trimmed by 3 bases and the J gene end by 0 bases; junction bases not matched to a gene: 1. The CDR3 region has the DNA TGTGCCAGCAGCCAGGACAGGTACCAAGAGACCCAGTACTTC. As protein: CASSQDRYQETQYF.

The gene calls are TRBV7-2 and TRBJ2-3; TRBD2 matches 12 bases. Germline-derived CDR1 and CDR2 are SGHTA and FQGNSA. This CDR3 contains 18 residues. Germline trimming cut 5 bases from V and 6 bases from J; bases unmatched to any gene: 15. The DNA of the CDR3 is TGTGCCAGCAGCGGGCGGACTAGCGGGGTTTTCCTCGGGGATACGCAGTATTTT. Translating it yields CASSGRTSGVFLGDTQYF.

The genes are TRBV29-1 and TRBJ2-1, with a possible D match to TRBD1 (6 bases). Germline CDR1 reads SQVTM; CDR2 reads ANQGSEA. This CDR3 is built from 15 residues. Trimming shortened V by 1 base and J by 1 base, and 11 bases separated the two germline ends. The CDR3 region is CSVEAGVVSYNEQFF. CDR3 DNA sequence: TGCAGCGTTGAAGCAGGGGTGGTTTCCTACAATGAGCAGTTCTTC.

V usage is TRBV27 and J usage is TRBJ1-1; TRBD1 is a possible D gene (6 bases). V was pared by 5 bases and J by 0 bases, with 19 bases between. This CDR3 has 17 residues. Germline V gives CDR1 MNHEY, CDR2 SMNVEV (reference sequence). The CDR3 DNA is TGTGCCAGCAGTCCCCCGACAGGACCCCCTCTGAACACTGAAGCTTTCTTT. Its translation: CASSPPTGPPLNTEAFF.

The sample holds a few counts of this clone. J is TRBJ2-3 and V is TRBV6-5, with D unresolved. The germline CDR1 and CDR2 sequences are MNHEY and SVGAGI. This CDR3 is 15 amino acids long. V was trimmed by 2 bases and J by 2 bases, leaving 11 bases between them. The CDR3 loop is CASSYAGRHTDTQYF. As DNA, the CDR3 is TGTGCCAGCAGTTACGCAGGACGGCACACAGATACGCAGTATTTT.

This clone has just a few counts. V gene TRBV5-1 combines with J gene TRBJ1-5, with D unresolved. Germline assignment: CDR1 SGHRS and CDR2 YFSETQ. The CDR3 has 13 residues. The V end lost 0 bases, the J end lost 5 bases, and 6 bases lay between the germline ends. CDR3 region: CASSLDVYQPQHF. CDR3 coding DNA: TGCGCCAGCAGCTTGGACGTATATCAGCCCCAGCATTTT.

Comments on this clone: Within the sample, other DNA sequences also encode this same CDR3. The genes are TRBV5-4 and TRBJ2-1; 10 positions match TRBD2. The V and J ends lost 2 bases and 7 bases, in that order; junction bases with no gene match: 6. In germline, CDR1 is SGHNT, CDR2 YYREEE (reference sequence). The CDR3 runs to 15 residues. In DNA form, the CDR3 reads TGTGCCAGCAGCTTAGTTACTAGCGGGGAGAATGAGCAGTTCTTC. The encoded protein is CASSLVTSGENEQFF.

The V gene is TRBV28, the J gene TRBJ1-1, with 8 positions matching TRBD1. The J segment lost 3 bases and the V segment lost 1 base, leaving 7 bases of the junction unmatched. The CDR3 loop spans 16 amino acids. CDR1 is MDHEN and CDR2 is SYDVKM in the germline V gene. In DNA, the CDR3 is TGTGCCAGCAGTTTATCCGGGACAGGCTCGGACACTGAAGCTTTCTTT. Its translation: CASSLSGTGSDTEAFF. Full variable domain (rest looked up from reference TRBV28 and TRBJ1-1): DVKVTQSSRYLVKRTGEKVFLECVQDMDHENMFWYRQDPGLGLRLIYFSYDVKMKEKGDIPEGYSVSREKKERFSLILESASTNQTSMYLCASSLSGTGSDTEAFFGQGTRLTVV.

V gene TRBV4-2 combines with J gene TRBJ2-2, with 9 bases identical to TRBD2. The germline gives CDR1 LGHNA, CDR2 YNFKEQ. CDR3 length: 14 residues. Trimming removed 4 bases from V and 4 bases from J; junction bases left unmatched: 1. CDR3 sequence reads: CASSLTSGTGELFF. The CDR3 region has the DNA TGTGCCAGCAGCCTGACTAGCGGCACCGGGGAGCTGTTTTTT.

Details on this clone: The same CDR3 is also encoded by other DNA sequences in this sample. The chain links TRBV6-6 to TRBJ1-5, with D perhaps matching TRBD1 (6 bases). This CDR3 is 15 amino acids long. Germline-derived CDR1 and CDR2 are MNHNY and SVGAGI (reference sequence). V was cut by 6 bases and J by 3 bases, with 15 bases left in between. The CDR3 here is CASSLRGGTNQPQHF. The DNA of the CDR3 is TGTGCCAGCAGCCTCAGGGGAGGAACCAATCAGCCCCAGCATTTT.